These 10 T cell receptor beta chains were sequenced from one sample in a study of shared clonotypes between healthy human individuals. Terminally differentiated effector memory CD45RA+ cells were left out of the naive CD8 fraction, which was CD45RO-negative and positively selected for CCR7. TCRdb keeps only in-frame clones here, not all; method: immunoSEQ multiplex PCR. The sample contains approximately 650,000 clones, 95% of which appear only once. The sample consisted of naive CD8+ T cells sorted from blood. These receptors were taken from a woman under 40 in good health.

This chain joins TRBV5-4 and TRBJ2-7, with TRBD2 identical over 10 bases. The CDR3 runs to 15 residues. Germline CDR1 SGHNT, CDR2 YYREEE (reference sequence). Germline trimming cut 3 bases from V and 2 bases from J; bases unmatched to any gene: 5. The CDR3, as DNA: TGTGCCAGCAGCTCAGAGCGGGAGGGAGCCTACGAGCAGTACTTC. As protein: CASSSEREGAYEQYF.

V usage is TRBV27 and J usage is TRBJ2-1; 10 nucleotides align to TRBD1. Trimming took 6 bases from V and 6 from J; bases not matched to a gene: 8. Germline CDR1 MNHEY, CDR2 SMNVEV (reference sequence). CDR3 size: 15 residues. CDR3 region: CASSFTGTGVNEQFF. The CDR3 DNA sequence: TGTGCCAGCAGCTTCACCGGGACAGGGGTCAATGAGCAGTTCTTC.

This sequence joins TRBV4-1 and TRBJ2-5; the match to TRBD1 covers 8 bases. Matching the DNA end better, TRBJ2-7 makes the J call doubtful. The CDR3 length is 15 residues. Germline V CDR1 and CDR2: MGHRA, YSYEKL. The CDR3 DNA reads TGCGCCAGCAGCACCCGGACAGGGCTTAACGGCGAGCAGTACTTC. Translating gives CASSTRTGLNGEQYF.

This chain connects TRBV4-1 to TRBJ2-3; no definite D call. The CDR3 length is 14 residues. The germline V gene encodes CDR1 MGHRA and CDR2 YSYEKL. V gave up 0 bases and J gave up 0 bases, with 4 bases separating them. CDR3 sequence (DNA): TGCGCCAGCAGCCAAGACAGTAGCACAGATACGCAGTATTTT. Amino acid sequence: CASSQDSSTDTQYF.

The chain recombines TRBV7-9 with TRBJ2-7; 8 bases are a match to TRBD2. CDR3 length: 18 amino acids. The germline V gene has CDR1 SEHNR and CDR2 FQNEAQ (reference sequence). With 4 bases clipped from V and 1 base from J, the junction kept 15 bases outside the gene matches. The CDR3, as DNA: TGTGCCAGCAGCTCACCTTCAAGCGGGAGATCCTTGTCCTACGAGCAGTACTTC. The encoded protein is CASSSPSSGRSLSYEQYF.

The chain has TRBV5-1 and TRBJ2-6; D uncertain. V lost 5 bases, J lost 4 bases, and 16 bases lay in between. CDR1 SGHRS and CDR2 YFSETQ come from the germline V gene. This CDR3 is 16 amino acids long. Here the CDR3 reads CASRKSSASGANVLTF. The CDR3 DNA sequence: TGCGCCAGCAGAAAATCTTCCGCGTCCGGGGCCAACGTCCTGACTTTC.

The V call is TRBV11-2, the J call TRBJ2-1; perhaps D is TRBD1 or TRBD2 (5 bases each). CDR1 SGHAT and CDR2 FQNNGV come from the germline V gene. CDR3 size: 12 residues. Trimming removed 3 bases at V and 10 bases at J, with 10 bases between. In nucleotides, the CDR3 is TGTGCCAGCAGCTTCGGGACCCGGGAGCAGTTCTTC. Translation gives CASSFGTREQFF.

The chain combines TRBV28 with TRBJ1-2, with D possibly matching TRBD1 (5 bases). The germline CDR1 and CDR2 sequences are MDHEN and SYDVKM. The CDR3 is 15 residues long. V was pared by 3 bases and J by 3 bases, with 14 bases between. The CDR3 region has the DNA TGTGCCAGCAGTTTCGGTAGGACACCAGACTATGGCTACACCTTC. This gives the protein CASSFGRTPDYGYTF.

This rearrangement joins TRBV2 to TRBJ1-3; no firm D call. Germline V gene sequence: CDR1 SNHLY, CDR2 FYNNEI. With 0 bases removed from V and 14 bases from J, the gap between germline ends came to 17 bases. The CDR3 runs 14 residues. CDR3 residues: CASSEASRSALLYF. CDR3 coding DNA: TGTGCCAGCAGTGAAGCCTCTCGCTCGGCTTTACTATATTTT.

The V call is TRBV7-8, the J call TRBJ2-1, with TRBD2 matching 9 bases. Germline trimming cut 0 bases from V and 11 bases from J; bases unmatched to any gene: 8. There are 15 residues in the CDR3. Germline V lookup: CDR1 SGHVS, CDR2 FQNEAQ. The CDR3 here is CASSLARSGSPQQFF. CDR3 sequence (DNA): TGTGCCAGCAGCTTAGCCCGTAGCGGGAGCCCCCAGCAGTTCTTC.